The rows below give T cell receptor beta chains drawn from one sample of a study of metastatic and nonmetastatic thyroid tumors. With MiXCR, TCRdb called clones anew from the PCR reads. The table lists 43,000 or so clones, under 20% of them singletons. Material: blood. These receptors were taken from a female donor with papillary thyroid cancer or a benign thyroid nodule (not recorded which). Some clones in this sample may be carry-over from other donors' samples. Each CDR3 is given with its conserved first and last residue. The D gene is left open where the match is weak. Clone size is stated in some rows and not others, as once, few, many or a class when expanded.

CDR3 protein: CASSASPDGSQYF
CDR3 DNA: TGCGCCAGCAGTGCCAGCCCCGACGGATCCCAGTACTTC
J gene: TRBJ2-5
clone size: many
D gene: -
V gene: TRBV10-1
CDR3 length: 13

CDR3 protein: CASSTNSVITSSPLHF
CDR3 DNA: TGTGCCAGCAGTACCAACAGCGTTATAACGAGTTCACCCCTCCACTTT
J gene: TRBJ1-6
clone size: -
D gene: -
V gene: TRBV6-1
CDR3 length: 16

CDR3 protein: CASSLGGSSYNEQFF
CDR3 DNA: TGTGCCAGCAGCCTAGGGGGCTCAAGCTACAATGAGCAGTTCTTC
J gene: TRBJ2-1
clone size: many
D gene: TRBD1
V gene: TRBV11-3
CDR3 length: 15

CDR3 protein: CAISDQGYNEQFF
CDR3 DNA: TGTGCCATCAGTGACCAGGGATACAATGAGCAGTTCTTC
J gene: TRBJ2-1
clone size: many
D gene: -
V gene: TRBV10-3
CDR3 length: 13

CDR3 protein: CASFKPSSYEQYF
CDR3 DNA: TGTGCCAGCTTTAAGCCCAGCTCCTACGAGCAGTACTTC
J gene: TRBJ2-7
clone size: many
D gene: -
V gene: TRBV7-2
CDR3 length: 13

CDR3 protein: CSASPTGGNYGYTF
CDR3 DNA: TGCAGTGCTAGCCCGACAGGGGGCAACTATGGCTACACCTTC
J gene: TRBJ1-2
clone size: many
D gene: TRBD1
V gene: TRBV20-1
CDR3 length: 14

CDR3 protein: CASSPDSYNQPQHF
CDR3 DNA: TGTGCCAGCTCACCTGACAGCTACAATCAGCCCCAGCATTTT
J gene: TRBJ1-5
clone size: -
D gene: -
V gene: TRBV18
CDR3 length: 14

CDR3 protein: CASSPEAGQVSDTIYF
CDR3 DNA: TGTGCCAGCAGCCCGGAGGCGGGACAGGTTAGCGACACCATATATTTT
J gene: TRBJ1-3
clone size: few
D gene: TRBD1
V gene: TRBV9
CDR3 length: 16

CDR3 protein: CSARGLGGDTEAFF
CDR3 DNA: TGCAGTGCCCGAGGGCTGGGGGGAGACACTGAAGCTTTCTTT
J gene: TRBJ1-1
clone size: many
D gene: -
V gene: TRBV20-1
CDR3 length: 14

CDR3 protein: CASSWTDIQPQHF
CDR3 DNA: TGTGCCAGCAGTTGGACAGACATCCAGCCCCAGCATTTT
J gene: TRBJ1-5
clone size: few
D gene: -
V gene: TRBV6-1
CDR3 length: 13

CDR3 protein: CASASLTGSSYEQYF
CDR3 DNA: TGTGCCAGCGCATCCCTAACAGGTAGCTCCTACGAGCAGTACTTC
J gene: TRBJ2-7
clone size: many
D gene: -
V gene: TRBV6-1
CDR3 length: 15

CDR3 protein: CSVEDLPTHNEQFF
CDR3 DNA: TGCAGCGTTGAGGACCTCCCCACACACAATGAGCAGTTCTTC
J gene: TRBJ2-1
clone size: many
D gene: -
V gene: TRBV29-1
CDR3 length: 14

CDR3 protein: CASSFLAGIYNEQFF
CDR3 DNA: TGTGCCAGCAGTTTTCTAGCAGGCATCTACAATGAGCAGTTCTTC
J gene: TRBJ2-1
clone size: many
D gene: -
V gene: TRBV12-3/TRBV12-4
CDR3 length: 15

CDR3 protein: CASSDLAGTGAAGSTDTQYF
CDR3 DNA: TGCGCCAGCAGCGACTTAGCCGGGACAGGGGCCGCTGGGTCCACAGATACGCAGTATTTT
J gene: TRBJ2-3
clone size: -
D gene: TRBD1
V gene: TRBV4-1
CDR3 length: 20

CDR3 protein: CASSPRGSGGEEQYF
CDR3 DNA: TGTGCCAGCAGCCCACGGGGAAGCGGGGGTGAAGAGCAGTACTTC
J gene: TRBJ2-7
clone size: many
D gene: TRBD2
V gene: TRBV9
CDR3 length: 15

CDR3 protein: CASSLARTGGTEAFF
CDR3 DNA: TGTGCCAGCAGCTTAGCGAGGACCGGTGGCACTGAAGCTTTCTTT
J gene: TRBJ1-1
clone size: many
D gene: -
V gene: TRBV7-8
CDR3 length: 15

CDR3 protein: CASSYSPPELSGRQYF
CDR3 DNA: TGTGCCAGCAGTTATTCCCCACCCGAACTTTCTGGGCGGCAGTACTTC
J gene: TRBJ2-7
clone size: many
D gene: -
V gene: TRBV6-2/TRBV6-3
CDR3 length: 16

CDR3 protein: CAWSDGQGDEKLFF
CDR3 DNA: TGTGCCTGGAGTGATGGACAGGGTGATGAAAAACTGTTTTTT
J gene: TRBJ1-4
clone size: many
D gene: TRBD1
V gene: TRBV30
CDR3 length: 14

CDR3 protein: CASSLVGGFSNTEAFF
CDR3 DNA: TGTGCCAGCAGCTTAGTGGGGGGCTTTTCGAACACTGAAGCTTTCTTT
J gene: TRBJ1-1
clone size: many
D gene: -
V gene: TRBV11-2
CDR3 length: 16

CDR3 protein: CASRPLPSTGELFF
CDR3 DNA: TGTGCCAGCAGGCCTTTGCCTAGCACCGGGGAGCTGTTTTTT
J gene: TRBJ2-2
clone size: -
D gene: -
V gene: TRBV7-3
CDR3 length: 14

CDR3 protein: CASSQDAGGHAREQYF
CDR3 DNA: TGCGCCAGCAGCCAAGATGCGGGTGGGCACGCGAGAGAGCAGTACTTC
J gene: TRBJ2-7
clone size: many
D gene: -
V gene: TRBV4-1
CDR3 length: 16

CDR3 protein: CASSLGRGGGNYEQYF
CDR3 DNA: TGTGCCAGCAGCTTAGGGAGAGGGGGCGGAAACTACGAGCAGTACTTC
J gene: TRBJ2-7
clone size: many
D gene: TRBD1
V gene: TRBV11-3
CDR3 length: 16

CDR3 protein: CASSLATGFAEQYF
CDR3 DNA: TGCGCCAGCAGCTTGGCCACGGGATTCGCGGAGCAGTACTTC
J gene: TRBJ2-7
clone size: many
D gene: -
V gene: TRBV5-1
CDR3 length: 14

CDR3 protein: CSARVGSAPLHF
CDR3 DNA: TGCAGTGCTAGGGTGGGGTCCGCACCCCTCCACTTT
J gene: TRBJ1-6
clone size: many
D gene: -
V gene: TRBV20-1
CDR3 length: 12

CDR3 protein: CSAPLRPLAGALGSTDTQYF
CDR3 DNA: TGCAGTGCTCCTCTCCGGCCACTAGCGGGGGCCCTCGGCTCCACAGATACGCAGTATTTT
J gene: TRBJ2-3
clone size: -
D gene: TRBD2
V gene: TRBV20-1
CDR3 length: 20

CDR3 protein: CASSLPIPHTQYF
CDR3 DNA: TGTGCCAGCAGTTTACCGATACCCCATACGCAGTATTTT
J gene: TRBJ2-3
clone size: many
D gene: -
V gene: TRBV28
CDR3 length: 13

CDR3 protein: CASNRQQNYGYTF
CDR3 DNA: TGTGCCAGCAACAGACAACAGAACTATGGCTACACCTTC
J gene: TRBJ1-2
clone size: many
D gene: -
V gene: TRBV28
CDR3 length: 13

CDR3 protein: CAITGDRGSNYGYTF
CDR3 DNA: TGTGCCATCACCGGGGACAGGGGCTCAAACTATGGCTACACCTTC
J gene: TRBJ1-2
clone size: many
D gene: TRBD1
V gene: TRBV10-3
CDR3 length: 15

CDR3 protein: CASSAGPLGEQFF
CDR3 DNA: TGTGCCAGCAGTGCGGGACCCCTGGGTGAGCAGTTCTTC
J gene: TRBJ2-1
clone size: medium-sized
D gene: -
V gene: TRBV6-1
CDR3 length: 13

CDR3 protein: CASSARLGAYEQYF
CDR3 DNA: TGTGCCAGCAGCGCGCGACTAGGGGCTTACGAGCAGTACTTC
J gene: TRBJ2-7
clone size: many
D gene: -
V gene: TRBV7-2
CDR3 length: 14

CDR3 protein: CAHRENTEAFF
CDR3 DNA: TGTGCCCACCGGGAGAACACTGAAGCTTTCTTT
J gene: TRBJ1-1
clone size: many
D gene: -
V gene: TRBV11-2
CDR3 length: 11

CDR3 protein: CASSYQDSGYTF
CDR3 DNA: TGTGCCAGCAGTTACCAGGACAGTGGCTACACCTTC
J gene: TRBJ1-2
clone size: -
D gene: -
V gene: TRBV6-6
CDR3 length: 12

CDR3 protein: CASSLTAMNTEAFF
CDR3 DNA: TGTGCCAGCAGCTTAACAGCCATGAACACTGAAGCTTTCTTT
J gene: TRBJ1-1
clone size: many
D gene: -
V gene: TRBV7-2
CDR3 length: 14

CDR3 protein: CASSPGLTEAFF
CDR3 DNA: TGTGCCAGCTCACCAGGGCTCACTGAAGCTTTCTTT
J gene: TRBJ1-1
clone size: few
D gene: -
V gene: TRBV18
CDR3 length: 12

CDR3 protein: CATSDFRLAGGADTQYF
CDR3 DNA: TGTGCCACCAGTGATTTTCGTCTAGCGGGAGGGGCAGATACGCAGTATTTT
J gene: TRBJ2-3
clone size: -
D gene: TRBD2
V gene: TRBV24-1
CDR3 length: 17

CDR3 protein: CASSSRDGGETQYF
CDR3 DNA: TGTGCCAGCTCAAGCCGGGACGGAGGAGAGACCCAGTACTTC
J gene: TRBJ2-5
clone size: few
D gene: -
V gene: TRBV18
CDR3 length: 14

CDR3 protein: CASSLVTRDTEAFF
CDR3 DNA: TGCGCCAGCAGCTTGGTTACCCGAGACACTGAAGCTTTCTTT
J gene: TRBJ1-1
clone size: many
D gene: -
V gene: TRBV5-1
CDR3 length: 14

CDR3 protein: CASSPTNGHQETQYF
CDR3 DNA: TGTGCCAGCAGCCCGACTAACGGACATCAAGAGACCCAGTACTTC
J gene: TRBJ2-5
clone size: many
D gene: -
V gene: TRBV7-2
CDR3 length: 15

CDR3 protein: CASSPGASGNQETQYF
CDR3 DNA: TGCGCCAGCAGCCCGGGAGCTAGCGGGAACCAAGAGACCCAGTACTTC
J gene: TRBJ2-5
clone size: many
D gene: TRBD2
V gene: TRBV5-1
CDR3 length: 16

CDR3 protein: CAWSVGGYTEAFF
CDR3 DNA: TGTGCCTGGAGTGTGGGAGGGTACACTGAAGCTTTCTTT
J gene: TRBJ1-1
clone size: many
D gene: -
V gene: TRBV30
CDR3 length: 13

CDR3 protein: CAWTPAGTGYEQYF
CDR3 DNA: TGTGCCTGGACCCCGGCCGGGACGGGATACGAGCAGTACTTC
J gene: TRBJ2-7
clone size: many
D gene: -
V gene: TRBV30
CDR3 length: 14

CDR3 protein: CASSQDVQGAAFF
CDR3 DNA: TGTGCCAGCAGCCAAGATGTCCAGGGCGCAGCTTTCTTT
J gene: TRBJ1-1
clone size: many
D gene: -
V gene: TRBV3-1
CDR3 length: 13

CDR3 protein: CASSQGETSGTAFF
CDR3 DNA: TGTGCCAGCTCACAGGGAGAAACTTCCGGGACGGCTTTCTTT
J gene: TRBJ1-1
clone size: once
D gene: -
V gene: TRBV18
CDR3 length: 14

CDR3 protein: CASSATGTGLETQYF
CDR3 DNA: TGTGCCAGCAGCGCAACCGGGACAGGGCTGGAGACCCAGTACTTC
J gene: TRBJ2-5
clone size: few
D gene: TRBD1
V gene: TRBV5-4
CDR3 length: 15

CDR3 protein: CASTPDSNYGYTF
CDR3 DNA: TGTGCCAGCACCCCCGACAGTAACTATGGCTACACCTTC
J gene: TRBJ1-2
clone size: -
D gene: -
V gene: TRBV6-1
CDR3 length: 13

CDR3 protein: CASSTPYNEQFF
CDR3 DNA: TGTGCCAGCAGTACACCCTACAATGAGCAGTTCTTC
J gene: TRBJ2-1
clone size: many
D gene: -
V gene: TRBV12-3/TRBV12-4
CDR3 length: 12

CDR3 protein: CSARRGQANTEAFF
CDR3 DNA: TGCAGTGCTAGGAGGGGTCAAGCGAACACTGAAGCTTTCTTT
J gene: TRBJ1-1
clone size: -
D gene: -
V gene: TRBV20-1
CDR3 length: 14

CDR3 protein: CASSESKGQKAFF
CDR3 DNA: TGTGCCAGCAGTGAATCGAAGGGACAAAAAGCTTTCTTT
J gene: TRBJ1-1
clone size: many
D gene: -
V gene: TRBV2
CDR3 length: 13

CDR3 protein: CASSSIRLHNQPQHF
CDR3 DNA: TGTGCCAGTAGTTCCATCAGGTTACACAATCAGCCCCAGCATTTT
J gene: TRBJ1-5
clone size: many
D gene: -
V gene: TRBV19
CDR3 length: 15

CDR3 protein: CASSLSGKSNF
CDR3 DNA: TGTGCCAGCAGCTTATCGGGGAAGTCCAACTTC
J gene: TRBJ2-7
clone size: many
D gene: -
V gene: TRBV7-9
CDR3 length: 11

CDR3 protein: CASSPMGGNYYGYTF
CDR3 DNA: TGTGCCAGCAGCCCTATGGGAGGGAATTACTATGGCTACACCTTC
J gene: TRBJ1-2
clone size: -
D gene: -
V gene: TRBV11-3
CDR3 length: 15

CDR3 protein: CASSFGRGKAFF
CDR3 DNA: TGTGCCAGCAGCTTCGGACGGGGGAAAGCTTTCTTT
J gene: TRBJ1-1
clone size: few
D gene: -
V gene: TRBV11-3
CDR3 length: 12

CDR3 protein: CASSLYLAGSNTQYF
CDR3 DNA: TGCGCCAGCAGCTTGTATCTAGCGGGATCGAATACGCAGTATTTT
J gene: TRBJ2-3
clone size: many
D gene: TRBD2
V gene: TRBV5-1
CDR3 length: 15

CDR3 protein: CASSLEGGGPGQETQYF
CDR3 DNA: TGTGCCAGCAGCTTAGAGGGCGGGGGGCCTGGCCAAGAGACCCAGTACTTC
J gene: TRBJ2-5
clone size: many
D gene: TRBD2
V gene: TRBV11-3
CDR3 length: 17

CDR3 protein: CASSIKSVDEQFF
CDR3 DNA: TGTGCCAGTAGTATAAAGTCTGTGGATGAGCAGTTCTTC
J gene: TRBJ2-1
clone size: many
D gene: -
V gene: TRBV19
CDR3 length: 13

CDR3 protein: CASSLGTSNEKLFF
CDR3 DNA: TGTGCCAGCAGCTTAGGGACGTCAAATGAAAAACTGTTTTTT
J gene: TRBJ1-4
clone size: many
D gene: -
V gene: TRBV11-2
CDR3 length: 14